A selection of T cell receptor beta chains follows, all from one sample in a study of shared clonotypes between healthy human individuals. Some clones are missing from TCRdb's copy, which holds only in-frame ones; the method was immunoSEQ multiplex PCR. Among about 320,000 clones listed, around 86% were seen once. Specimen: memory CD8+ T cells sorted from blood. Receptor source: a man younger than 35 in good health. Each CDR3 is given without its conserved first and last residue.

V,J,length,CDR3
TRBV2,TRBJ2-5,18,ASSDDERTSGGMVQETQY
TRBV5-4,TRBJ1-1,11,ASSFHGNTEAF
TRBV25-1,TRBJ2-3,11,ASSSRRSDTQY
TRBV9,TRBJ1-2,14,ASSTREGRGLGGYT
TRBV10-2,TRBJ2-1,9,ASSEGVEQF
TRBV7-2,TRBJ2-7,13,ASSPKDVRSHEQY
TRBV27,TRBJ1-4,14,ASSPYVRGGPRELF
TRBV21-1,TRBJ1-4,15,ASSKSQKATTNEKLF
TRBV5-4,TRBJ2-7,12,ASSLGTAQYEQY
TRBV5-4,TRBJ2-7,12,ASSSLDRDYEQY
TRBV18,TRBJ2-7,13,ASSPLFRGEYEQY
TRBV9,TRBJ2-7,13,ASSTRGTGYDEQY
TRBV18,TRBJ1-4,14,ASSPNHGPGREKLF